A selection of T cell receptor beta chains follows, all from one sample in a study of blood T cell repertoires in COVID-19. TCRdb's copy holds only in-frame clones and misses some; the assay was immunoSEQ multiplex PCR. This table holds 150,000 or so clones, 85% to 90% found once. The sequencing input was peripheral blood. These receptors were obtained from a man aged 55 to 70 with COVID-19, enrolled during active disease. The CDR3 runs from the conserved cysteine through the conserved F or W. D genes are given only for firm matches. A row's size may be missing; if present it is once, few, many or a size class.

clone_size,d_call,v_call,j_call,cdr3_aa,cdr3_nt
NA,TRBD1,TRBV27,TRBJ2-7,CASSHPGGHEQYF,TGTGCCAGCAGCCATCCAGGGGGACACGAGCAGTACTTC
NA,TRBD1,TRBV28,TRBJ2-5,CASSMTGVQETQYF,TGTGCCAGCAGTATGACAGGGGTACAAGAGACCCAGTACTTC
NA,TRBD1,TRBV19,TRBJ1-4,CASSRDRGEKLFF,TGTGCCAGTAGTAGGGACAGGGGAGAAAAACTGTTTTTT
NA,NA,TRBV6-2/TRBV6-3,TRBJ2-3,CASSLLETGTDTQYF,TGTGCCAGCAGTTTACTAGAGACGGGGACAGATACGCAGTATTTT
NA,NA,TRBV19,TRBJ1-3,CATKILGRNTIYF,TGTGCCACAAAGATCCTCGGGAGAAACACCATATATTTT
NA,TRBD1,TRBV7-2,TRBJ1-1,CASSLGGQGMRAFF,TGTGCCAGCAGCTTAGGGGGACAGGGTATGAGGGCTTTCTTT
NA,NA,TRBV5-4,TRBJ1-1,CASRTGTDTEAFF,TGTGCCAGCCGAACAGGGACGGACACTGAAGCTTTCTTT
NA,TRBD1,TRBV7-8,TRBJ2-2,CASLRDRVNTGELFF,TGTGCCAGCCTGCGAGACAGGGTAAACACCGGGGAGCTGTTTTTT
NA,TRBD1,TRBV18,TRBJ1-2,CASSPGQWQGADGYTF,TGTGCCAGCTCACCCGGCCAGTGGCAGGGGGCCGATGGCTACACCTTC
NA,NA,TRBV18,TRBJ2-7,CASSPLPAYEQYF,TGTGCCAGCTCACCACTTCCAGCCTACGAGCAGTACTTC
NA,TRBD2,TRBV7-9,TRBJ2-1,CASSLVLAGVQFF,TGTGCCAGCAGCTTAGTCTTAGCGGGAGTGCAGTTCTTC
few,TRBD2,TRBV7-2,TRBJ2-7,CASRFSGTSGYEQYF,TGTGCCAGCAGATTTTCCGGGACTAGCGGTTACGAGCAGTACTTC
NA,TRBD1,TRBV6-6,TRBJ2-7,CASSLLVPGQGRRSYEQYF,TGTGCCAGCAGTCTCCTCGTGCCGGGACAGGGGAGAAGGTCCTACGAGCAGTACTTC
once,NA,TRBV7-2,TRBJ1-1,CASSLQGNTEAFF,TGTGCCAGCAGCTTACAGGGGAACACTGAAGCTTTCTTT
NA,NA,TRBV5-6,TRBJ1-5,CASSLAGRNQPQHF,TGTGCCAGCAGCTTGGCAGGGCGCAATCAGCCCCAGCATTTT
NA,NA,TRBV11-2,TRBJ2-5,CASSFAGAGETQYF,TGTGCCAGCAGCTTCGCGGGGGCAGGGGAGACCCAGTACTTC
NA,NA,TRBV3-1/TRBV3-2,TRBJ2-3,CASSQQGTDTQYF,TGTGCCAGCAGCCAACAGGGCACAGATACGCAGTATTTT
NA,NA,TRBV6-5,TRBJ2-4,CASSSRPGIQYF,TGTGCCAGCAGTTCACGCCCAGGGATTCAGTACTTC
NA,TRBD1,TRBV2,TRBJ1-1,CASSRQGAYVTTEAFF,TGTGCCAGCAGCAGACAGGGGGCTTACGTAACCACTGAAGCTTTCTTT
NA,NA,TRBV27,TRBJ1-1,CASSSSYVNTEAFF,TGTGCCAGCAGTTCGAGTTATGTGAACACTGAAGCTTTCTTT
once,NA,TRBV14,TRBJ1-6,CASSHLQSDTYNSPLHF,TGTGCCAGCAGCCATCTACAGTCGGACACCTATAATTCACCCCTCCACTTT
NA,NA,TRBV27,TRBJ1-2,CASSPRGDYGYTF,TGTGCCAGCAGTCCCCGAGGAGACTATGGCTACACCTTC
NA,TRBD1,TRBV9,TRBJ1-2,CASSVASTGNYGYTF,TGTGCCAGCAGCGTAGCGTCGACAGGGAACTATGGCTACACCTTC
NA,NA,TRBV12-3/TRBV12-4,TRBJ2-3,CASSPPGVDTQYF,TGTGCCAGCAGTCCTCCAGGGGTAGATACGCAGTATTTT
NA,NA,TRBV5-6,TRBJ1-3,CASSLTGSAGNTIYF,TGTGCCAGCAGCTTGACAGGGAGTGCTGGAAACACCATATATTTT
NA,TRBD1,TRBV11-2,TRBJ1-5,CASSQGQRSNQPQHF,TGTGCCAGCAGCCAGGGACAGAGAAGCAATCAGCCCCAGCATTTT
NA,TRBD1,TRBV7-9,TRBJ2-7,CASSLGPGQGPKNSYEQYF,TGTGCCAGCAGCTTAGGCCCGGGACAGGGACCCAAAAACTCCTACGAGCAGTACTTC
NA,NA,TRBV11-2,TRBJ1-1,CASSLGASYTEAFF,TGTGCCAGCAGCTTAGGGGCCTCTTACACTGAAGCTTTCTTT
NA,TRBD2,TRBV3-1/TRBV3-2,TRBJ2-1,CASSRVSSGRANNEQFF,TGTGCCAGCAGTCGCGTGAGTAGCGGGAGGGCCAACAATGAGCAGTTCTTC
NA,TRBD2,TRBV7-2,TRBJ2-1,CASSYSSGYNEQFF,TGTGCCAGCAGCTATTCTAGCGGATACAATGAGCAGTTCTTC
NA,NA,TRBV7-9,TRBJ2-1,CASSKDNSYNEQFF,TGTGCCAGCAGCAAGGACAACTCCTACAATGAGCAGTTCTTC
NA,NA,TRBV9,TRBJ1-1,CASSVGQGVNTEAFF,TGTGCCAGCAGCGTGGGGCAGGGTGTGAACACTGAAGCTTTCTTT
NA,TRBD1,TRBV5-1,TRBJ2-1,CASSPNRGQGNEQFF,TGCGCCAGCAGCCCCAACAGGGGGCAGGGCAATGAGCAGTTCTTC
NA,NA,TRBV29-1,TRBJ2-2,CSVAGAGYQPANTGELFF,TGCAGCGTTGCAGGGGCAGGGTATCAACCTGCGAACACCGGGGAGCTGTTTTTT
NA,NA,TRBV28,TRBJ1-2,CASSFPDNSYGYTF,TGTGCCAGCAGTTTCCCGGACAACTCCTATGGCTACACCTTC
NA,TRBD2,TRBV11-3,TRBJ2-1,CASRSTSGGHNEQFF,TGTGCCAGCAGATCGACTAGCGGGGGACACAATGAGCAGTTCTTC
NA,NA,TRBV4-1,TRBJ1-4,CASSQETTASNEKLFF,TGCGCCAGCAGCCAAGAGACGACAGCCTCAAATGAAAAACTGTTTTTT
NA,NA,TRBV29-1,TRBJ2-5,CSVLTPNQETQYF,TGCAGCGTACTAACGCCGAACCAAGAGACCCAGTACTTC
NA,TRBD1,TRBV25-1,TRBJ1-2,CASSAHLYTGGTNYGYTF,TGTGCCAGCAGTGCACACCTATATACAGGGGGCACTAACTATGGCTACACCTTC
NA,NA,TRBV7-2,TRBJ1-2,CASSFWVTGANYGYTF,TGTGCCAGCAGCTTTTGGGTCACTGGAGCGAACTATGGCTACACCTTC
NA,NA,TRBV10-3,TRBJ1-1,CAISDRQENTEAFF,TGTGCCATCAGTGACCGGCAGGAGAACACTGAAGCTTTCTTT
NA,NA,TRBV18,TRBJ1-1,CASSRDFTEAFF,TGTGCCAGCTCCCGAGATTTCACTGAAGCTTTCTTT
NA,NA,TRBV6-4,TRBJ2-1,CASSQEGGGYNEQFF,TGTGCCAGCAGCCAGGAGGGTGGGGGATACAATGAGCAGTTCTTC
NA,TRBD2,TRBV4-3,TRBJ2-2,CASSQRRPISGPNTGELFF,TGCGCCAGCAGCCAACGACGCCCAATTAGCGGGCCGAACACCGGGGAGCTGTTTTTT
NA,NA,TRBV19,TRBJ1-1,CASSIPAGINTEAFF,TGTGCCAGTAGTATCCCAGCAGGTATAAACACTGAAGCTTTCTTT
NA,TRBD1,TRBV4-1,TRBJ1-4,CASGASTGFNEKLFF,TGCGCCAGCGGAGCCTCGACAGGGTTTAATGAAAAACTGTTTTTT
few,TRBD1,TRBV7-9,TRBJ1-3,CASSTSTGGTGNTIYF,TGTGCCAGCAGCACTTCCACAGGGGGAACTGGAAACACCATATATTTT
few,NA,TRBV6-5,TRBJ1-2,CASSSTSGYTF,TGTGCCAGCAGTTCGACTTCTGGCTACACCTTC
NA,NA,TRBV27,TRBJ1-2,CASSLTGLERDGYTF,TGTGCCAGCAGTCTCACAGGATTGGAAAGGGATGGCTACACCTTC
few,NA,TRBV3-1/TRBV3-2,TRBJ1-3,CASSQFKNTIYF,TGTGCCAGCAGCCAATTTAAAAACACCATATATTTT
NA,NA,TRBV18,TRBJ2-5,CASSPPRGGETQYF,TGTGCCAGCTCACCACCGCGGGGTGGAGAGACCCAGTACTTC
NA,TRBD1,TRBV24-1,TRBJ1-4,CATSDLWDREYRSEKLFF,TGTGCCACCAGTGATTTATGGGACAGGGAATATAGAAGTGAAAAACTGTTTTTT
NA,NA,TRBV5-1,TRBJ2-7,CASSPDSSITYEQYF,TGCGCCAGCAGCCCTGACAGTTCTATCACCTACGAGCAGTACTTC
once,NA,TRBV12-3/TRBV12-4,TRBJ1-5,CASSYQGSQPQHF,TGTGCCAGCAGTTATCAGGGGTCGCAGCCCCAGCATTTT
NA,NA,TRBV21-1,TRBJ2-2,CASGGRENTGELFF,TGTGCCAGCGGGGGGAGAGAAAACACCGGGGAGCTGTTTTTT
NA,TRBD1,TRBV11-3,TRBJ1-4,CASSAPTGEGEKLFF,TGTGCCAGCAGCGCGCCCACAGGGGAAGGTGAAAAACTGTTTTTT
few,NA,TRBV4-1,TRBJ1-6,CASSLTEVYNSPLHF,TGCGCCAGCAGCCTTACAGAAGTCTATAATTCACCCCTCCACTTT